The subject of this entry is one TCR beta chain. Antigen specificity is unknown. Data came from immunoSEQ multiplex PCR; TCRdb stores just in-frame clones and leaves some out. The table shows about 38,000 clones, with more than 60% occurring only once. The data originate from a study of CD4 T cells in relation to SARS-CoV-2 and coronaviruses. Study-wide background: After roughly 9 days of antigen culture, PBMC TCR beta CDR3s were sequenced. The HLA restriction of the shared crossreactive spike epitopes was mapped. Study-wide points: No donor gave both pre-pandemic and post-infection samples.

The CDR3 contains 15 residues. J was trimmed by 7 bases and V by 5 bases; bases with no gene match: 9. Germline V gives CDR1 MDHEN, CDR2 SYDVKM. This clonotype originated in an adult with COVID-19. V is TRBV28 and J is TRBJ1-4; 8 nucleotides line up with TRBD1. Material: memory CD4+ T cells from PBMCs, cultured in vitro. The CDR3 DNA sequence: TGTGCCAGCAGTCCTATGGGGCAGGGGGCTGAAAAACTGTTTTTT. This encodes CASSPMGQGAEKLFF.